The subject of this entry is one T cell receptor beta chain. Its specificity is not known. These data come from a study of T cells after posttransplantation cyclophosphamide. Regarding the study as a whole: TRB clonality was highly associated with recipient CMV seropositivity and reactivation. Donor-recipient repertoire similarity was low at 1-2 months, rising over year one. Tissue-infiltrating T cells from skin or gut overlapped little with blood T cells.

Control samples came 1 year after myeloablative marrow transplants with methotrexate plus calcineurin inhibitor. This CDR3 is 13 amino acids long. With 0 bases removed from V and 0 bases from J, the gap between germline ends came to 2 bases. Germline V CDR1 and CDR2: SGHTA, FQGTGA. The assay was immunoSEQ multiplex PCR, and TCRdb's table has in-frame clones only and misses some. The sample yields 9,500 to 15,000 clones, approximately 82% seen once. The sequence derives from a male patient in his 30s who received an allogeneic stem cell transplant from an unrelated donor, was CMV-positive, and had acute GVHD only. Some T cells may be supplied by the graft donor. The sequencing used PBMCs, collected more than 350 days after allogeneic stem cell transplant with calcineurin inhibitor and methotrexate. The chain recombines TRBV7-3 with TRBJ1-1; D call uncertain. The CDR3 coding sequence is TGTGCCAGCAGCTTAACCGTGAACACTGAAGCTTTCTTT. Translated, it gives CASSLTVNTEAFF.